This T cell receptor beta chain was captured in a study of blood T cell repertoires in COVID-19. On the study more broadly: Both acute and convalescent COVID-19 samples were obtained from the United States, Italy and Spain. T cells, B-cell-depleted T cells, or PBMCs supplied cDNA or gDNA.

The CDR3 extends over 15 amino acids. Germline V lookup: CDR1 MNHEY, CDR2 SVGAGI. J gave up 10 bases and V 5 bases, and 13 bases lay outside the gene matches. In the authors' workflow: For nucleated cells, counts were estimated from reference gene primer amplification. Clones were read by immunoSEQ multiplex PCR, and TCRdb kept only the in-frame ones, dropping some. That table supplies the V and J calls and clone size; D and trimming were determined from the DNA. The data contain approximately 310,000 clones, approximately 89% of them singletons. This receptor was taken from a woman aged 45-60 years who had recovered from COVID-19. This sequence joins TRBV6-5 and TRBJ2-1; TRBD1 matches at 8 bases. Sequenced material: peripheral blood. CDR3 loop: CASSLRQGTAEEQFF. The CDR3 DNA follows: TGTGCCAGCAGTCTTAGACAGGGGACCGCGGAGGAGCAGTTCTTC.